The text below deals with one T cell receptor (beta chain). The data stem from a study of blood T cell repertoires in COVID-19. For the study at large: The cDNA or gDNA used as material had been derived from T cells, B-cell-depleted T cells, or PBMCs.

The authors' processing: Estimated nucleated cell counts came from reference gene primer amplification. TCRdb keeps only in-frame clones here, not all; method: immunoSEQ multiplex PCR. V, J and clone size are taken as reported in that table, and D and trimming were inferred from the DNA itself. This sample yields approximately 240,000 clones, of which approximately 80% are seen a single time; 1.2% to 1.5% belongs to the top ten. This TCR came from a woman aged 40-49 years who had recovered from COVID-19. The sequenced sample was peripheral blood.

This CDR3 reads CASSEVFLAYSSYEQYF. The DNA of the CDR3 is TGTGCCAGCAGTGAAGTCTTTTTGGCTTACAGCTCCTACGAGCAGTACTTC. This chain joins TRBV6-1 and TRBJ2-7; unclear D gene. The CDR3 has 17 residues. Germline V gives CDR1 MNHNS, CDR2 SASEGT. Between the trimmed V and J ends, which lost 1 base and 0 bases, there was a span of 16 bases.